These 9 T cell receptor beta chains came from one sample sequenced in a study of cytomegalovirus exposure and HLA in healthy donors. Only in-frame clones appear in the TCRdb table, and some are missing; sequencing was by immunoSEQ multiplex PCR. The data contain over 200,000 clones, about 92% of them singletons. Sequencing was carried out using PBMCs. The receptors shown here come from a woman aged 30 to 39 in good health and CMV-seronegative.

The chain is built from TRBV5-1 and TRBJ2-2, with 7 bases aligning to TRBD2. This CDR3 region has 16 residues. The germline gives CDR1 SGHRS, CDR2 YFSETQ. V shed 0 bases, J shed 4 bases, and the junction held 6 bases outside the gene matches. CDR3 sequence (DNA): TGCGCCAGCAGCTTGGTGAGCGGGACTGTCACCGGGGAGCTGTTTTTT. Translating it yields CASSLVSGTVTGELFF.

The chain employs TRBV5-1 and TRBJ2-7; 13 bases are a match to TRBD2. CDR3 size: 18 residues. The trim removed 4 bases at V and 1 base at J, leaving 11 bases unmatched. Germline loops: CDR1 SGHRS, CDR2 YFSETQ. The CDR3 protein is CASSLSGTSGVLSYEQYF. The CDR3 bases are TGCGCCAGCAGCCTATCCGGGACTAGCGGGGTCTTATCCTACGAGCAGTACTTC.

The chain joins TRBV5-1 to TRBJ2-5; the D gene could be TRBD1 or TRBD2 (5 bases each). Germline V lookup: CDR1 SGHRS, CDR2 YFSETQ. The CDR3 totals 14 residues. Trimming cost V 4 bases and J 2 bases, with 12 bases left between them. The CDR3: CASSQGRTQETQYF. For the CDR3, the DNA is TGCGCCAGCAGCCAGGGACGGACACAAGAGACCCAGTACTTC.

This clone was seen just once. The rearrangement links TRBV27 to TRBJ1-5, with 8 bases lining up with TRBD1. Trimming cost V 1 base and J 4 bases; bases outside gene matches: 0. The germline CDR1 and CDR2 sequences are MNHEY and SMNVEV (reference sequence). The CDR3 has 14 amino acids. The CDR3 DNA is TGTGCCAGCAGTTTATACAGGGGGAATCAGCCCCAGCATTTT. This gives the protein CASSLYRGNQPQHF.

The rearrangement uses TRBV5-6 and TRBJ1-5; the D gene is possibly TRBD1 (6 bases). The CDR3 runs 14 residues. V was cut by 0 bases and J by 2 bases, with 6 bases left in between. Germline V lookup: CDR1 SGHDT, CDR2 YYEEEE. For the CDR3, the DNA is TGTGCCAGCAGCTTGGCAGGGGGCAATCAGCCCCAGCATTTT. It encodes CASSLAGGNQPQHF.

This chain links TRBV11-3 with TRBJ2-7; 7 bases are shared with TRBD1. The germline V gene encodes CDR1 SGHNT and CDR2 YENEEA. There are 13 residues in the CDR3. Trimming took 5 bases from V and 3 from J; bases not matched to a gene: 4. The CDR3 sequence is CASSRGQSYEQYF. The CDR3 nucleotides are TGTGCCAGCAGCCGGGGACAGAGCTACGAGCAGTACTTC.

V and J are TRBV6-5 and TRBJ2-7, with 10 nucleotides matching TRBD2. After removal of 9 bases from V and 3 bases from J, the junction contained 5 bases not matched to a gene. The CDR3 contains 13 residues. Germline-derived CDR1 and CDR2 are MNHEY and SVGAGI. DNA for the CDR3: TGTGCCAGTTCAGCGGGAGGGGTCTACGAGCAGTACTTC. Its protein product is CASSAGGVYEQYF.

The chain joins TRBV5-1 to TRBJ1-4; D unresolved. This CDR3 has 13 amino acids. V was clipped by 0 bases and J by 6 bases, with 6 bases between them. CDR1 is SGHRS, CDR2 YFSETQ, per germline. The CDR3 region is CASSLVNDEKLFF. For the CDR3, the DNA is TGCGCCAGCAGCTTGGTGAACGATGAAAAACTGTTTTTT.

This clone was detected only once. The V and J genes are TRBV5-1 and TRBJ1-2, with a tentative D call TRBD1 (6 bases). The V gene lost 2 bases and the J gene lost 4 bases, with 9 bases spanning the gap. The CDR3 loop spans 13 amino acids. Germline CDR1 SGHRS, CDR2 YFSETQ. CDR3 protein: CASSLNRAYGYTF. In DNA form, the CDR3 reads TGCGCCAGCAGCTTAAACAGGGCCTATGGCTACACCTTC.